The 3 T cell receptor beta chains reported below all come from one sample, sequenced in a study of blood T cell repertoires in COVID-19. Measured with immunoSEQ multiplex PCR; TCRdb has only the in-frame clones, and not every one. This sample has about 280,000 clones, with roughly 90% found just once. Material for sequencing was peripheral blood. All receptors come from a woman in her sixties or seventies with COVID-19, enrolled during active disease.

V and J are TRBV21-1 and TRBJ1-5. TRBV21-1 corresponds to a pseudogene. This CDR3 comprises 15 residues. CDR3 DNA: TGTGCCAGCAGCAAACGGGGGGTAGCAAATCAGCCCCAGCATTTT. This translates into CASSKRGVANQPQHF.

The chain is built from TRBV6-1 and TRBJ1-1, with D unclear. The germline gives CDR1 MNHNS, CDR2 SASEGT. This CDR3 has 12 amino acids. Trimming stripped 3 bases from V and 11 bases from J, with 13 bases between. CDR3 in amino acids: CASSDGLGRAFF. CDR3 in DNA: TGTGCCAGCAGTGATGGGTTAGGGAGGGCTTTCTTT.

The rearrangement uses TRBV4-1 and TRBJ2-1; the D gene is possibly TRBD2 (5 bases). Germline CDR1 reads MGHRA; CDR2 reads YSYEKL. This CDR3 comprises 12 residues. With 4 bases removed from V and 10 bases from J, the gap between germline ends came to 11 bases. For the CDR3, the DNA is TGCGCCAGCAGCCCTGAGAGAGGGGAGCAGTTCTTC. This sequence encodes CASSPERGEQFF.